This T cell receptor beta chain was identified during a study of cytomegalovirus exposure and HLA in healthy donors. Whole-study context: The study's early data release held tens of millions of unique TCRs from HLA-typed donors. Overall study results and limits: Later analysis indicated greater clonal expansion among HLA-associated TCR beta chains than among equally common other chains.

For this clone: As yet, its antigen is unknown.

The CDR3 length is 17 residues. The V gene's germline CDR1 is MNHEY and CDR2 SMNVEV (reference sequence). J lost 2 bases, V lost 6 bases, and 12 bases had no gene match. PCR amplification relied on 60 Vbeta primers (plus 13 Jbeta primers). The protocol was immunoSEQ multiplex PCR, while the TCRdb copy is restricted to in-frame clones and leaves out a portion. The top ten clones hold roughly 12% of a sample with about 70,000 clones, 75% to 90% of them seen once. The sample taken for sequencing was PBMCs. This clonotype was obtained from a woman under 40 in good health and CMV-seropositive. The chain links TRBV27 to TRBJ2-2; 7 bases match TRBD2. CDR3 in amino acids: CASSPLAGQANTGELFF. CDR3 nucleotide sequence: TGTGCCAGCAGCCCCTTAGCGGGTCAGGCTAACACCGGGGAGCTGTTTTTT.